This T cell receptor (beta chain) was captured by sequencing in a study of T cells of healthy individuals. This CDR3 is built from 13 residues. CDR1 and CDR2 (germline): SGHTA, FQGNSA. Trimming stripped 2 bases from V and 4 bases from J, with 5 bases between. TCRdb redid the calling of the 5' RACE reads with MiXCR, one entry per CDR3 protein. Of 85,000 to 100,000 distinct CDR3 sequences detected, approximately 16% appear once; the ten largest clones hold more than 5.5%. This chain uses TRBV7-2 with TRBJ2-2; the D is unclear. This TCR was sampled from a human donor in good health. The CDR3 DNA sequence: TGTGCCAGCAGCTTACTCTCCACCGGGGAGCTGTTTTTT. Translation: CASSLLSTGELFF.